The clone carrying this T cell receptor (beta chain) was found once. Its target is unknown. The data originate from a study of cytomegalovirus exposure and HLA in healthy donors. It was with 60 Vbeta and 13 Jbeta primers that the PCR ran. Profiled with immunoSEQ multiplex PCR; TCRdb holds only in-frame clones, not every one. The data hold roughly 98,000 clones, with approximately 70% observed a single time. The study, taken as a whole, reports: Differences between HLA loci emerged in a later analysis of TCR association rates, with DRB1 most and HLA-C fewest. Reported performance of the classifier showed diagnosis of cytomegalovirus status with high specificity and sensitivity.

The CDR3 consists of 14 residues. V lost 2 bases, J lost 2 bases, and 7 bases lay in between. Germline CDR1 reads KGHSH; CDR2 reads LQKENI. This receptor was identified in a man aged 50 to 60 in good health and CMV-seronegative. The J gene is TRBJ1-5, the V gene TRBV18, with D hard to call. The sequenced sample consisted of PBMCs. CDR3 in DNA: TGTGCCAGCTCACCAGCACACCGCAATCAGCCCCAGCATTTT. Amino acids: CASSPAHRNQPQHF.